These 26 T cell receptor beta chains came from one sample sequenced in a study of somatic mutations in cytotoxic T cells in rheumatoid arthritis. Repertoires were generated with immunoSEQ multiplex PCR, while TCRdb's copy carries only in-frame clones and drops some. Here the sample spans 15,000 or so clones, about 80% being singletons. Sequencing input: CD8+ T cells sorted from blood. The source of these receptors is an adult with rheumatoid arthritis.

The chain combines TRBV9 with TRBJ2-7; D remains unclear. The CDR3 is made up of 13 amino acids. Germline V gene data show CDR1 as SGDLS and CDR2 as YYNGEE. V lost 1 base, J lost 5 bases, and 10 bases lay in between. CDR3 amino acids: CASSVNVGNEQYF. The CDR3 DNA reads TGTGCCAGCAGCGTAAATGTGGGAAACGAGCAGTACTTC. Drawing the rest from reference TRBV9 and TRBJ2-7, the complete variable domain is DSGVTQTPKHLITATGQRVTLRCSPRSGDLSVYWYQQSLDQGLQFLIQYYNGEERAKGNILERFSAQQFPDLHSELNLSSLELGDSALYFCASSVNVGNEQYFGPGTRLTVT.

The chain has TRBV2 and TRBJ1-3; no clear D. This CDR3 is 11 amino acids long. CDR1 is SNHLY, CDR2 FYNNEI, per germline. V was clipped by 9 bases and J by 2 bases, with 5 bases between them. CDR3 residues: CARLAGNTIYF. In nucleotides, the CDR3 is TGTGCCAGGCTAGCTGGAAACACCATATATTTT.

V and J are TRBV5-6 and TRBJ1-2, with unresolved D. The CDR3 runs to 12 residues. The V gene's germline CDR1 is SGHDT and CDR2 YYEEEE. Trimming left V 2 bases short and J 0 bases short, with 2 bases between. CDR3 in DNA: TGTGCCAGCAGCTTCTCTAACTATGGCTACACCTTC. It specifies CASSFSNYGYTF. Filled out from reference TRBV5-6 and TRBJ1-2, the complete variable domain reads DAGVTQSPTHLIKTRGQQVTLRCSPKSGHDTVSWYQQALGQGPQFIFQYYEEEERQRGNFPDRFSGHQFPNYSSELNVNALLLGDSALYLCASSFSNYGYTFGSGTRLTVV.

The chain couples TRBV18 to TRBJ2-7; no firm D call. The CDR3 loop spans 15 amino acids. The V end was cut by 2 bases, the J end by 5 bases, with 16 bases between. CDR1 and CDR2 (germline): KGHSH, LQKENI. The CDR3 nucleotides read TGTGCCAGCTCACCAGGGCCAAATCCTACGGACGAGCAGTACTTC. Its translation: CASSPGPNPTDEQYF.

By sample fraction, this clone is medium-sized. The V and J genes are TRBV9 and TRBJ1-1, with no clear D. This CDR3 contains 12 residues. Trimming removed 4 bases from V and 1 base from J, with 5 bases in between. Germline V gene lookup returns CDR1 SGDLS and CDR2 YYNGEE. CDR3: CASSPWNTEAFF. In DNA, the CDR3 is TGTGCCAGCAGCCCTTGGAACACTGAAGCTTTCTTT.

The chain joins TRBV14 to TRBJ2-2, with 7 nucleotides matching TRBD1. The germline V gene encodes CDR1 SGHDN and CDR2 FVKESK. V shed 8 bases, J shed 3 bases, and the junction held 6 bases outside the gene matches. This CDR3 has 14 residues. The chain's CDR3 is CASAVGTDTGELFF. DNA of the CDR3: TGTGCCAGCGCCGTCGGGACAGACACCGGGGAGCTGTTTTTT.

The V and J genes are TRBV4-1 and TRBJ2-7, with D possibly TRBD1 on 6 matching bases. V dropped 1 base and J dropped 7 bases, with 14 bases sitting between them. The CDR3 has 14 residues. Germline V gene data show CDR1 as MGHRA and CDR2 as YSYEKL. The CDR3 DNA reads as TGCGCCAGCAGCCAAGGACTGGGGGCGTGGGAGCAGTACTTC. Translation gives CASSQGLGAWEQYF.

The rearrangement links TRBV7-9 to TRBJ2-7, with D hard to call. Deletions cut 4 bases from V and 2 bases from J, with 18 bases between. The CDR3 extends over 16 amino acids. CDR1 is SEHNR, CDR2 FQNEAQ, per germline (reference sequence). CDR3 DNA sequence: TGTGCCAGCAGCTCGATTGATGGCTACGATCCCTACGAGCAGTACTTC. It is translated as CASSSIDGYDPYEQYF.

The rearrangement links TRBV19 to TRBJ2-5, with 9 nucleotides matching TRBD1. Trimming took 2 bases from V and 5 from J; bases not matched to a gene: 3. From germline, CDR1 is LNHDA and CDR2 SQIVND (reference sequence). The CDR3 sequence is 14 residues long. CDR3 loop: CASSITGGLETQYF. For the CDR3, the DNA is TGTGCCAGTAGTATAACAGGGGGCTTGGAGACCCAGTACTTC.

CDR3 protein: CASSLGRTEAFF. The CDR3, as DNA: TGTGCCAGCAGCTTAGGACGCACTGAAGCTTTCTTT. V is TRBV13 and J is TRBJ1-1; D uncertain. CDR3 length: 12 amino acids. V lost 0 bases to trimming and J lost 4 bases, with 3 bases between them. Germline V gene sequence: CDR1 PRHDT, CDR2 FYEKMQ (reference sequence).

CDR3 sequence (DNA): TGTGCCAGCAGCCTGGGACTAGCGGGAATTCCCTACGAGCAGTACTTC. Amino acids: CASSLGLAGIPYEQYF. The V gene is TRBV11-2, the J gene TRBJ2-7; TRBD2 aligns across 13 bases. Trimming took 5 bases from V and 2 from J; bases not matched to a gene: 6. This CDR3 is built from 16 residues. Germline CDR1 SGHAT, CDR2 FQNNGV. The full variable domain, its missing parts supplied by reference TRBV11-2 and TRBJ2-7, is EAGVAQSPRYKIIEKRQSVAFWCNPISGHATLYWYQQILGQGPKLLIQFQNNGVVDDSQLPKDRFSAERLKGVDSTLKIQPAKLEDSAVYLCASSLGLAGIPYEQYFGPGTRLTVT.

This clone was seen only a few times. The rearrangement links TRBV27 to TRBJ2-7; D is unclear. The CDR3 extends over 13 amino acids. V was cut by 2 bases and J by 9 bases, with 14 bases left in between. Germline CDR1 MNHEY, CDR2 SMNVEV (reference sequence). The chain's CDR3 is CASSLGVENVQYF. CDR3 DNA sequence: TGTGCCAGCAGTTTAGGGGTGGAGAATGTGCAGTACTTC.

The chain uses TRBV28 and TRBJ2-3; D is unclear. Germline CDR1 MDHEN, CDR2 SYDVKM. The CDR3 totals 13 residues. V gave up 0 bases and J gave up 4 bases, with 5 bases separating them. The DNA of the CDR3 is TGTGCCAGCAGTTTATGGGCTCCAGATACGCAGTATTTT. It is translated as CASSLWAPDTQYF.

This clone was seen a few times. The chain uses TRBV11-3 and TRBJ2-5; 12 nucleotides align to TRBD1. The CDR3 has 16 amino acids. Germline-derived CDR1 and CDR2 are SGHNT and YENEEA. J lost 5 bases, V lost 1 base, and 5 bases had no gene match. DNA for the CDR3: TGTGCCAGCAGCTTAGGAGGGACAGGGGGCGGGGAGACCCAGTACTTC. This translates into CASSLGGTGGGETQYF.

This clone was observed a few times. This chain links TRBV27 with TRBJ1-1; 8 nucleotides align to TRBD1. The CDR3 totals 11 residues. In germline, CDR1 is MNHEY, CDR2 SMNVEV (reference sequence). Losses at the gene ends were 6 bases for V and 7 bases for J; bases not matched to a gene: 1. CDR3 nucleotide sequence: TGTGCCAGCAGGACAGGGGTTGAAGCTTTCTTT. Translation gives CASRTGVEAFF.

This sequence joins TRBV2 and TRBJ2-7; no firm D call. Germline V lookup: CDR1 SNHLY, CDR2 FYNNEI. V lost 4 bases and J lost 4, with 5 bases in between. CDR3 length: 11 residues. The CDR3 here is CASSGGYEQYF. DNA of the CDR3: TGTGCCAGCAGTGGAGGATACGAGCAGTACTTC.

The chain combines TRBV7-9 with TRBJ2-5, with D possibly being TRBD2 (5 bases). Trimming took off 5 bases at V and 3 bases at J, with 16 bases between the two ends. CDR3 size: 15 residues. The germline V gene has CDR1 SEHNR and CDR2 FQNEAQ (reference sequence). Here the CDR3 reads CASSRGPSAEETQYF. CDR3 coding DNA: TGTGCCAGCAGCCGCGGGCCCAGCGCCGAAGAGACCCAGTACTTC.

The chain is built from TRBV6-6 and TRBJ2-1, with 7 bases identical to TRBD2. CDR1 and CDR2 (germline): MNHNY, SVGAGI (reference sequence). This CDR3 is 16 amino acids long. V trimming: 7 bases; J trimming: 5 bases; junction bases outside the gene matches: 14. CDR3 region: CASMPGLRVSNNEQFF. CDR3 coding DNA: TGTGCCAGCATGCCGGGACTACGGGTTAGTAACAATGAGCAGTTCTTC.

This sequence joins TRBV7-9 and TRBJ2-3; D call uncertain. Germline V gene data show CDR1 as SEHNR and CDR2 as FQNEAQ (reference sequence). V was shortened by 5 bases and J by 4 bases, with 7 bases between the two germline ends. The CDR3 has 12 residues. DNA of the CDR3: TGTGCCAGCAGCGAGGAGCCAGATACGCAGTATTTT. Protein product: CASSEEPDTQYF.

V and J are TRBV23-1 and TRBJ2-6; D is unresolved. TRBV23-1 is noted as an ORF with a role that remains uncertain. Between the trimmed V and J ends, which lost 5 bases and 5 bases, there was a span of 16 bases. The CDR3 extends over 16 amino acids. The CDR3 DNA reads as TGCGCCAGCAGTTGGGTTAGACAAAGTCGGGCCAACGTCCTGACTTTC. This encodes CASSWVRQSRANVLTF.

The chain recombines TRBV2 with TRBJ1-1; D remains ambiguous. Germline CDR1 SNHLY, CDR2 FYNNEI. Deletions cut 2 bases from V and 6 bases from J, with 7 bases between. The CDR3 extends over 12 amino acids. As DNA, the CDR3 is TGTGCCAGCAGTGAACAGGCTGCTGAAGCTTTCTTT. It yields the protein CASSEQAAEAFF. Using reference TRBV2 and TRBJ1-1 for the parts outside the CDR3, the full variable domain is EPEVTQTPSHQVTQMGQEVILRCVPISNHLYFYWYRQILGQKVEFLVSFYNNEISEKSEIFDDQFSVERPDGSNFTLKIRSTKLEDSAMYFCASSEQAAEAFFGQGTRLTVV.

The sample holds a few counts of this clone. The gene calls are TRBV5-4 and TRBJ2-7, with D possibly TRBD2 on 5 matching bases. V was cut by 9 bases and J by 3 bases, with 19 bases left in between. This CDR3 is 14 amino acids long. Germline CDR1 and CDR2: SGHNT and YYREEE (reference sequence). CDR3 region: CAMIADPGNYEQYF. CDR3 nucleotides: TGTGCCATGATCGCGGACCCCGGGAACTACGAGCAGTACTTC.

The genes are TRBV5-1 and TRBJ2-7, with TRBD2 matching over 14 bases. Germline CDR1 SGHRS, CDR2 YFSETQ. With V trimmed by 7 bases and J by 6 bases, 9 bases remained unmatched. The CDR3 is made up of 15 amino acids. The CDR3 loop reads CASRTSGGTVREQYF. CDR3 DNA sequence: TGCGCCAGCCGGACTAGCGGGGGGACGGTACGCGAGCAGTACTTC.

This clone has a handful of counts. The chain links TRBV7-2 to TRBJ2-1; tentative D call: TRBD2 (5 bases). V was pared by 7 bases and J by 0 bases, with 13 bases between. Germline V lookup: CDR1 SGHTA, CDR2 FQGNSA. This CDR3 is 15 amino acids long. CDR3 protein: CASIPQRSSYNEQFF. CDR3 DNA: TGTGCCAGCATCCCCCAGCGGTCCTCCTACAATGAGCAGTTCTTC.

The rearrangement links TRBV7-2 to TRBJ2-7, with D uncertain. The CDR3 extends over 14 amino acids. Germline CDR1 SGHTA, CDR2 FQGNSA. The ends were cut back, 5 bases at V and 3 bases at J, with 14 bases in the middle. CDR3 amino acids: CASSPRGRIYEQYF. The CDR3 nucleotides read TGTGCCAGCAGCCCCCGAGGTAGAATCTACGAGCAGTACTTC. Complete variable domain (other parts from reference TRBV7-2 and TRBJ2-7): GAGVSQSPSNKVTEKGKDVELRCDPISGHTALYWYRQSLGQGLEFLIYFQGNSAPDKSGLPSDRFSAERTGGSVSTLTIQRTQQEDSAVYLCASSPRGRIYEQYFGPGTRLTVT.

This chain links TRBV9 with TRBJ2-2, with TRBD1 identical over 10 bases. This CDR3 comprises 16 residues. V lost 3 bases to trimming and J lost 4 bases; unmatched junction nucleotides: 6. Germline V gene lookup returns CDR1 SGDLS and CDR2 YYNGEE. This chain's CDR3 is CASSEGQGEVTGELFF. The CDR3 DNA follows: TGTGCCAGCAGCGAAGGACAGGGGGAGGTCACCGGGGAGCTGTTTTTT.